This T cell receptor (beta chain) was sequenced for a study of T cells in Graves' hyperthyroidism and ophthalmopathy. RNA transcripts provided the source from which TCR beta CDR3 regions were amplified. With the HTBI primer set, the TCR CDR3 went through a first round of RT-PCR. TCRdb reprocessed the multiplex PCR reads via MiXCR and lists one record per CDR3 protein. The sample contains about 520,000 distinct CDR3 sequences, roughly 24% of which appear only once. This clonotype has a handful of counts. Exclusion of patients followed from uncontrolled infection, other autoimmune disease, pregnancy or lactation. Material: blood. The source is a woman between 25 and 40 years old with Graves' ophthalmopathy.

The CDR3 bases are TGTGCCAGCAGCGTAGGGAGGGGGATGGCAGAGACCCAGTACTTC. Amino acids: CASSVGRGMAETQYF. V and J are TRBV9 and TRBJ2-5; either TRBD1 or TRBD2 may fit D (6 bases each). With 0 bases removed from V and 4 bases from J, the gap between germline ends came to 13 bases. The CDR3 is 15 residues long. From germline, CDR1 is SGDLS and CDR2 YYNGEE.